This TCR beta chain was recovered during a study of identical twins. V lost 6 bases and J lost 5; bases outside the gene matches: 7. The CDR3 covers 14 residues. CDR1 and CDR2 from the germline V gene are MGHRA and YSYEKL. A few counts support this clonotype. Using its own MiXCR run on the 5' RACE reads, TCRdb lists one record per CDR3 protein. The sample shows hundreds of thousands of distinct CDR3 sequences, around 8.6% of them seen only once. A further study also used this sample, focusing on yellow fever vaccine responses in identical twins.

The chain recombines TRBV4-1 with TRBJ2-1; 7 nucleotides agree with TRBD1. The sample taken for sequencing was PBMCs. This receptor was identified in a young woman in good health. CDR3 DNA: TGCGCCAGCAGTAATCCGGGACAGAACAATGAGCAGTTCTTC. The encoded protein is CASSNPGQNNEQFF.